The 22 T cell receptor beta chains below were found in one sample sequenced in a study of blood T cell repertoires in COVID-19. TCRdb's table, derived via immunoSEQ multiplex PCR, lists solely in-frame clones and lacks some. In the table there are around 250,000 clones, approximately 85% of which are singletons. Sequences were obtained from PBMCs or T cells enriched from blood (not recorded which). The receptors were gathered from a woman between 45 and 60 years old who had recovered from COVID-19.

The chain is built from TRBV27 and TRBJ1-6; D may be TRBD1 (6 bases). Germline CDR1 is MNHEY and CDR2 is SMNVEV (reference sequence). The CDR3 totals 15 residues. Trimming removed 6 bases at V and 0 bases at J, with 9 bases between. Here the CDR3 reads CASSDRSSYNSPLHF. The CDR3 nucleotides read TGTGCCAGCAGCGACAGGAGCTCCTATAATTCACCCCTCCACTTT.

In this sample, this clone turned up a few times. The chain joins TRBV9 to TRBJ2-3; 8 bases match TRBD1. J gave up 2 bases and V 1 base, and 9 bases lay outside the gene matches. This CDR3 region has 17 residues. From germline, CDR1 is SGDLS and CDR2 YYNGEE. The CDR3 region is CASSVRQGFLSTDTQYF. Here the CDR3 DNA reads TGTGCCAGCAGCGTAAGACAGGGGTTTCTCTCCACAGATACGCAGTATTTT.

The V and J genes are TRBV28 and TRBJ1-3; perhaps TRBD1 as D (6 bases). The CDR3 totals 14 residues. V lost 8 bases and J lost 3, with 14 bases in between. Germline V gene data show CDR1 as MDHEN and CDR2 as SYDVKM. For the CDR3, the DNA is TGTGCCAGCCACCCAGGGGAGCGTGGAAACACCATATATTTT. It is translated as CASHPGERGNTIYF.

The table lists this clone with a count of one. V usage is TRBV28 and J usage is TRBJ2-7; D is unresolved. There are 13 residues in the CDR3. Trimming left V 3 bases short and J 4 bases short, with 10 bases between. Germline CDR1 reads MDHEN; CDR2 reads SYDVKM. The CDR3 loop reads CASSFAITYEQYF. CDR3 nucleotide sequence: TGTGCCAGCAGTTTTGCGATAACGTACGAGCAGTACTTC.

The rearrangement uses TRBV16 and TRBJ1-5; tentatively, D is TRBD1 (5 bases). Trimming shortened V by 1 base and J by 3 bases, and 7 bases separated the two germline ends. The CDR3 has 14 amino acids. The germline gives CDR1 KGHSY, CDR2 FQNENV. Here the CDR3 reads CASSQWGDNQPQHF. DNA of the CDR3: TGTGCCAGCAGCCAATGGGGGGACAATCAGCCCCAGCATTTT.

V is TRBV27 and J is TRBJ2-1, with TRBD1 identical over 10 bases. V lost 5 bases and J lost 5; bases outside the gene matches: 9. Germline V lookup: CDR1 MNHEY, CDR2 SMNVEV (reference sequence). This CDR3 has 16 residues. The CDR3 reads CASSIMRTGGDNEQFF. Written as DNA, the CDR3 is TGTGCCAGCAGTATTATGAGGACAGGGGGTGACAATGAGCAGTTCTTC.

This clone was found a few times. The rearrangement links TRBV28 to TRBJ1-6, with D hard to call. CDR1 MDHEN and CDR2 SYDVKM come from the germline V gene. Trimming took 8 bases from V and 0 from J, leaving 14 bases between them. The CDR3 covers 16 residues. CDR3 coding DNA: TGTGCCAGCGGACTTTCAAGGATCTCCTATAATTCACCCCTCCACTTT. It is translated as CASGLSRISYNSPLHF. The complete variable domain, with remaining parts taken from reference TRBV28 and TRBJ1-6, reads DVKVTQSSRYLVKRTGEKVFLECVQDMDHENMFWYRQDPGLGLRLIYFSYDVKMKEKGDIPEGYSVSREKKERFSLILESASTNQTSMYLCASGLSRISYNSPLHFGNGTRLTVT.

The chain is built from TRBV7-6 and TRBJ1-2; possible D gene TRBD1, 5 bases. V shed 2 bases and J shed 7 bases, with 11 bases lying between them. Germline V gene data show CDR1 as SGHVS and CDR2 as FNYEAQ. CDR3 length: 13 amino acids. The CDR3 coding sequence is TGTGCCAGCAGCTTACGGGGGGGAGGTGGCTACACCTTC. It is translated as CASSLRGGGGYTF.

The chain links TRBV6-2 or TRBV6-3 to TRBJ1-6; 8 bases are a match to TRBD1. The germline V gene encodes CDR1 MNHEY and CDR2 SVGEGT. The CDR3 contains 16 residues. V lost 8 bases and J lost 8; bases outside the gene matches: 14. CDR3 nucleotides: TGTGCCAGCCGCCCCTACCCGCAGGGGGCCGATTCACCCCTCCACTTT. Translating gives CASRPYPQGADSPLHF.

The chain recombines TRBV19 with TRBJ1-6, with 7 positions matching TRBD1. Unmatched junction bases numbered 4, after V lost 5 bases and J lost 6 bases. Germline V gene sequence: CDR1 LNHDA, CDR2 SQIVND (reference sequence). CDR3 size: 14 residues. CDR3 nucleotides: TGTGCCAGTAGTCCCGGGACAGCTAATTCACCCCTCCACTTT. Translation gives CASSPGTANSPLHF.

J is TRBJ1-1 and V is TRBV10-3, with TRBD1 matching over 8 bases. The CDR3 is 16 residues long. Germline values: CDR1 ENHRY, CDR2 SYGVKD. The trim removed 10 bases at V and 4 bases at J, leaving 17 bases unmatched. The CDR3 DNA sequence: TGTGCCACTACTAGACAGGGGCGGGTGGAAGGCACTGAAGCTTTCTTT. Amino acids: CATTRQGRVEGTEAFF.

This chain joins TRBV10-3 and TRBJ1-2; no reliable D call. CDR3 length equals 14 residues. Germline V CDR1 and CDR2: ENHRY, SYGVKD. Trimming left V 1 base short and J 0 bases short, with 6 bases between. CDR3 nucleotide sequence: TGTGCCATCAGTGAGTACGGGGCTAACTATGGCTACACCTTC. It specifies CAISEYGANYGYTF.

This rearrangement joins TRBV7-8 to TRBJ1-6; TRBD1 aligns across 10 bases. V dropped 5 bases and J dropped 8; count of bases not matched to a gene: 3. The length of the CDR3 is 14 residues. CDR1 is SGHVS, CDR2 FQNEAQ, per germline. CDR3 DNA: TGTGCCAGCAGCAACGGACAGGGGGATTCACCCCTCCACTTT. This sequence encodes CASSNGQGDSPLHF.

The V and J genes are TRBV13 and TRBJ1-4; 9 bases match TRBD1. The germline CDR1 and CDR2 sequences are PRHDT and FYEKMQ (reference sequence). V lost 5 bases, J lost 5 bases, and 9 bases stayed unmatched. The CDR3 loop spans 16 amino acids. This CDR3 reads CASSRATGTGNEKLFF. The CDR3 nucleotides are TGTGCCAGCAGCCGAGCTACTGGGACAGGGAATGAAAAACTGTTTTTT.

DNA of the CDR3: TGCGCCAGTTCGCCCGTAACCCCGGGTTCTGATACGCAGTATTTT. Protein product: CASSPVTPGSDTQYF. The rearrangement joins TRBV5-1 to TRBJ2-3, with D uncertain. The CDR3 extends over 15 amino acids. Germline-derived CDR1 and CDR2 are SGHRS and YFSETQ. The germline V and J ends were trimmed by 8 bases and 6 bases, with 22 bases remaining between them.

The rearrangement links TRBV7-9 to TRBJ1-2, with no clear D. The CDR3 totals 13 residues. CDR1 and CDR2 from the germline V gene are SEHNR and FQNEAQ (reference sequence). The V end was cut by 2 bases, the J end by 6 bases, with 10 bases between. In DNA, the CDR3 is TGTGCCAGCAGCTTATGGGGTAGCGATGGCTACACCTTC. This codes for CASSLWGSDGYTF.

The chain employs TRBV14 and TRBJ2-5; maybe TRBD1 (5 bases). The germline V gene encodes CDR1 SGHDN and CDR2 FVKESK. CDR3 size: 13 residues. The germline V and J ends were trimmed by 5 bases and 5 bases, with 12 bases remaining between them. The CDR3 protein is CASSFRAGETQYF. The CDR3 region has the DNA TGTGCCAGCAGCTTCAGGGCTGGGGAGACCCAGTACTTC.

The V gene is TRBV27, the J gene TRBJ1-5; TRBD1 might be the D (5 bases). There are 14 residues in the CDR3. The germline V gene has CDR1 MNHEY and CDR2 SMNVEV (reference sequence). The ends were cut back, 4 bases at V and 6 bases at J, with 13 bases in the middle. The chain's CDR3 is CASSSKGLIQPQHF. The CDR3, as DNA: TGTGCCAGCAGTTCTAAGGGGCTGATTCAGCCCCAGCATTTT.

The chain recombines TRBV4-1 with TRBJ2-5; D remains unclear. CDR1 is MGHRA, CDR2 YSYEKL, per germline. The CDR3 contains 12 residues. The V end lost 5 bases, the J end lost 5 bases, and 9 bases lay between the germline ends. The CDR3 nucleotides are TGCGCCAGCAGCTCGGGTGGGGAGACCCAGTACTTC. This sequence encodes CASSSGGETQYF.

The V and J genes are TRBV28 and TRBJ1-1; D is ambiguous. CDR1 MDHEN and CDR2 SYDVKM come from the germline V gene. The CDR3 runs to 14 residues. With 5 bases removed from V and 5 bases from J, the gap between germline ends came to 15 bases. This chain's CDR3 is CASSLIRGRTEAFF. CDR3 nucleotide sequence: TGTGCCAGCAGTCTCATCCGGGGTAGGACTGAAGCTTTCTTT.

The table lists this clone with a few counts. This chain uses TRBV14 with TRBJ2-1; 10 bases are a match to TRBD2. The trim removed 5 bases at V and 5 bases at J, leaving 12 bases unmatched. CDR3 length: 17 residues. Germline-derived CDR1 and CDR2 are SGHDN and FVKESK. CDR3 nucleotide sequence: TGTGCCAGCAGCGTGACTAGCGGGCGGGGGGGGCACAATGAGCAGTTCTTC. Its translation: CASSVTSGRGGHNEQFF.

The J gene is TRBJ2-7, the V gene TRBV11-2; 9 bases align to TRBD1. This CDR3 is built from 14 residues. The V and J ends lost 5 bases and 2 bases, in that order; junction bases with no gene match: 4. Germline V gene data show CDR1 as SGHAT and CDR2 as FQNNGV. The CDR3 DNA follows: TGTGCCAGCAGCCCAAGGACAGGGGCCTACGAGCAGTACTTC. As protein: CASSPRTGAYEQYF.